A selection of T cell receptor beta chains follows, all from one sample in a study of technical replicates of blood from four donors. Sequencing used immunoSEQ multiplex PCR; TCRdb keeps in-frame clones, though not all of them. The sample comprises approximately 81,000 clones, roughly 95% of which are singletons, and 0.3% to 0.4% rests with the top ten. What was sequenced was T cells isolated from PBMCs. These receptors all come from a human donor in good health. The CDR3 runs from the conserved cysteine through the conserved F or W. The D gene is left open where the match is weak. Clone sizes are given selectively: once, few, many, or a class where the clone is expanded.

clone_size j_call cdr3_length d_call v_call cdr3_nt cdr3_aa
NA TRBJ1-1 16 NA TRBV19 TGTGCCAGTAGTCCCCCTTATGCACAGGCCGATCCTGAAGCTTTCTTT CASSPPYAQADPEAFF
NA TRBJ2-1 15 TRBD2 TRBV18 TGTGCCAGCTCGACTAGCGGGAGAATCTACAATGAGCAGTTCTTC CASSTSGRIYNEQFF
NA TRBJ1-1 14 NA TRBV9 TGTGCCAGCAGCGCCTCGCTAGTGAACACTGAAGCTTTCTTT CASSASLVNTEAFF
NA TRBJ2-7 15 TRBD2 TRBV9 TGTGCCAGCAGCGAAGACGGGAGGAGAACCTACGAGCAGTACTTC CASSEDGRRTYEQYF
NA TRBJ2-3 14 NA TRBV15 TGTGCCACCAGCAGAGATGGAGTTTCAGATACGCAGTATTTT CATSRDGVSDTQYF
NA TRBJ1-2 15 NA TRBV5-6 TGTGCCAGCAGCTTGCTAGAGCCCCTCTCCTATGGCTACACCTTC CASSLLEPLSYGYTF
NA TRBJ1-2 13 NA TRBV28 TGTGCCAGCAGTTTATTTACAGGTTTAGGCTACACCTTC CASSLFTGLGYTF
NA TRBJ1-1 15 NA TRBV7-8 TGTGCCAGCAGCTTTCAGGAGGGATGGGGCACTGAAGCTTTCTTT CASSFQEGWGTEAFF
NA TRBJ2-1 14 NA TRBV25-1 TGTGCCAGCAGTGAATTTGGCAGGGAAGGTAAGCGGTTCTTC CASSEFGREGKRFF
NA TRBJ1-5 14 NA TRBV5-1 TGCGCCAGCAGTTCGGGGGGAGTCGATCAGCCCCAGCATTTT CASSSGGVDQPQHF
NA TRBJ2-7 14 TRBD1 TRBV7-2 TGTGCCAGCAGCCTTACAGGGGCAGGCTACGAGCAGTACTTC CASSLTGAGYEQYF
NA TRBJ2-2 18 TRBD2 TRBV11-2 TGTGCCAGCAGCGACACCTTAGCGGGAGAGGCGAACACCGGGGAGCTGTTTTTT CASSDTLAGEANTGELFF
NA TRBJ1-1 13 NA TRBV5-6 TGTGCCAGCAGCTGGGACTCCAATGTTGAAGCTTTCTTT CASSWDSNVEAFF
NA TRBJ2-5 15 NA TRBV5-1 TGCGCCAGCAGCCCCATACCAGGGGTAGCGGAGACCCAGTACTTC CASSPIPGVAETQYF
NA TRBJ2-7 13 TRBD1 TRBV10-3 TGTGCCATCAGGCACAGGGGGGCCTACGAGCAGTACTTC CAIRHRGAYEQYF
NA TRBJ1-2 13 TRBD1 TRBV29-1 TGCAGCGTAATGACAGGGGCAACGGATGGCTACACCTTC CSVMTGATDGYTF
NA TRBJ2-1 15 NA TRBV23-1 TGCGCCAGCAGTCTCCGGACTGGAGATAACAATGAGCAGTTCTTC CASSLRTGDNNEQFF
NA TRBJ2-5 16 NA TRBV5-1 TGCGCCAGCAGCTTGGACCAGGACACATTCCAAGAGACCCAGTACTTC CASSLDQDTFQETQYF
once TRBJ1-2 12 NA TRBV7-9 TGTGCCAGCAGCTTACAGGGATATGGCTACACCTTC CASSLQGYGYTF
NA TRBJ2-1 13 TRBD2 TRBV9 TGTGCCAGCAGCCCCTTAGCGGGAGACGAGCAGTTCTTC CASSPLAGDEQFF
NA TRBJ2-5 17 TRBD2 TRBV7-9 TGTGCCAGCAGCTTAGGGCGGACTAGCGGGACCCAAGAGACCCAGTACTTC CASSLGRTSGTQETQYF
NA TRBJ1-3 14 NA TRBV7-2 TGTGCCAGCAGCCGGGGGTCTTCTGGAAACACCATATATTTT CASSRGSSGNTIYF
NA TRBJ1-2 14 NA TRBV6-5 TGTGCCAGCAGTTACGGCAGGGGCTCCTATGGCTACACCTTC CASSYGRGSYGYTF
NA TRBJ1-2 15 TRBD1 TRBV25-1 TGTGCCAGCAGTGTTCAGGGGGCGCCGGTAGGAGGCTACACCTTC CASSVQGAPVGGYTF
once TRBJ1-2 13 TRBD1 TRBV2 TGTGCCAGCTCGGCCAGGGGGCAGCAAGGCTACACCTTC CASSARGQQGYTF
NA TRBJ2-7 18 TRBD2 TRBV28 TGTGCCAGCAGTTTTAGCTACCTGGTTAGCGGGAGGGCCCACGAGCAGTACTTC CASSFSYLVSGRAHEQYF
NA TRBJ2-5 15 TRBD2 TRBV10-3 TGTGCCATCAGGCCTAGCGGGAGGGCCGGAGAGACCCAGTACTTC CAIRPSGRAGETQYF
NA TRBJ2-1 14 NA TRBV9 TGTGCCAGCAGCGTAGTTTCGAGCGAGGGTGAGCAGTTCTTC CASSVVSSEGEQFF
NA TRBJ2-5 13 NA TRBV9 TGTGCCAGCAGCGTAGCGGGACAAGAGACCCAGTACTTC CASSVAGQETQYF
NA TRBJ2-3 15 NA TRBV27 TGTGCCAGCAGTTTCCGGGGAACTAGCACAGATACGCAGTATTTT CASSFRGTSTDTQYF